The TCR beta chain described here comes from a study of blood T cell repertoires in COVID-19. Overall study context: PBMCs, B-cell-depleted T cells, or T cells were the source of the cDNA or gDNA that made up the material.

In the authors' methods: Reference gene primer amplification yielded estimated nucleated cell counts. Clones were sequenced by immunoSEQ multiplex PCR, and TCRdb holds only the in-frame ones, with some missing. The DNA was the basis for D and trimming; V, J and clone size are from that table. The table lists some 240,000 clones, about four fifths of them singletons. This CDR3 comprises 15 residues. V was shortened by 7 bases and J by 0 bases, with 13 bases between the two germline ends. Germline CDR1 LNHDA, CDR2 SQIVND (reference sequence). Seattle patient enrollment occurred during active infection, with longitudinal follow-up thereafter.

The source of this sequence is an elderly woman with COVID-19, enrolled during active disease. What was sequenced was peripheral blood. V is TRBV19 and J is TRBJ1-3, with D possibly TRBD1 on 6 matching bases. The CDR3 protein is CASTTARGSGNTIYF. The CDR3 coding sequence is TGTGCCAGTACCACCGCCAGGGGCTCTGGAAACACCATATATTTT.